This T cell receptor beta chain was obtained from a study of cytomegalovirus exposure and HLA in healthy donors. Study results and limitations: Cytomegalovirus association was listed for about 170 TCR beta chains.

This clone was recorded only once. The antigen is unknown. Primers: 60 Vbeta forward and 13 Jbeta reverse. Assay used: immunoSEQ multiplex PCR; TCRdb lists only in-frame clones, some missing. The table shows 150,000 to 200,000 clones, with roughly three quarters occurring only once. Germline CDR1 LNHDA, CDR2 SQIVND (reference sequence). The J segment lost 1 base and the V segment lost 6 bases, leaving 5 bases of the junction unmatched. The CDR3 contains 15 residues. The chain is built from TRBV19 and TRBJ1-5; 8 positions match TRBD1. The receptor comes from a woman between 50 and 59 years old in good health and CMV-seronegative. Sequencing was performed on PBMCs. CDR3 residues: CASRVQGASNQPQHF. The CDR3 DNA sequence: TGTGCCAGTAGGGTCCAGGGGGCGAGCAATCAGCCCCAGCATTTT.